This T cell receptor beta chain was obtained from a study of blood T cell repertoires in COVID-19. Original methodology: It was from reference gene primer amplification that nucleated cell counts were estimated. TCRdb's copy holds only in-frame clones and misses some; the assay was immunoSEQ multiplex PCR. The DNA gave D and trimming, while V, J and clone size come from that table. In the table there are 180,000 or so clones, approximately 80% of which are singletons. This clonotype was obtained from a man in his fifties or sixties who had been exposed to COVID-19. The material sequenced was PBMCs or T cells enriched from blood (not recorded which).

CDR3 sequence (DNA): TGTGCCAGCAAAATCACAGGGAGTGGAAACACCATATATTTT. Its translation: CASKITGSGNTIYF. The J gene is TRBJ1-3, the V gene TRBV6-5; D is perhaps TRBD1 (6 bases). V gave up 7 bases and J gave up 3 bases, with 13 bases separating them. In germline, CDR1 is MNHEY, CDR2 SVGAGI. The length of the CDR3 is 14 residues.